One sample yielded the 6 T cell receptor beta chains listed below, sequenced in a study of blood T cell repertoires in COVID-19. Here immunoSEQ multiplex PCR was the method, and the copy in TCRdb shows in-frame clones only, minus some. Among about 88,000 clones listed, about 88% were seen once. The material sequenced was peripheral blood. All receptors come from a woman of 80 years or more with acute or convalescent COVID-19.

V and J are TRBV30 and TRBJ1-2; D unresolved. The length of the CDR3 is 11 residues. V gave up 6 bases and J gave up 4 bases, with 9 bases separating them. Per germline, CDR1 GTSNPN and CDR2 SVGIG (reference sequence). CDR3 amino acids: CACSAGYGYTF. CDR3 nucleotide sequence: TGTGCCTGCTCGGCGGGCTATGGCTACACCTTC.

The V call is TRBV7-2, the J call TRBJ2-5; tentatively, D is TRBD2 (5 bases). This CDR3 is built from 11 residues. Trimming pared 5 bases from V and 9 bases from J, leaving 10 bases between. Germline-derived CDR1 and CDR2 are SGHTA and FQGNSA. CDR3 sequence: CASSLRGSQYF. In DNA form, the CDR3 reads TGTGCCAGCAGCCTCCGGGGATCCCAGTACTTC.

This clone has just one count. The gene calls are TRBV27 and TRBJ2-7, with 9 bases that match TRBD2. This CDR3 has 18 residues. Losses at the gene ends were 2 bases for V and 3 bases for J; bases not matched to a gene: 14. In germline, CDR1 is MNHEY, CDR2 SMNVEV (reference sequence). The CDR3 sequence is CASSLRLPGAGGYYEQYF. The CDR3 nucleotides are TGTGCCAGCAGTTTAAGGCTCCCGGGAGCGGGGGGTTACTACGAGCAGTACTTC.

This chain connects TRBV27 to TRBJ1-2, with TRBD1 identical over 11 bases. The germline gives CDR1 MNHEY, CDR2 SMNVEV (reference sequence). The length of the CDR3 is 16 residues. Trimming cost V 5 bases and J 4 bases; bases outside gene matches: 9. CDR3 amino acids: CASSLRGQGAAYGYTF. CDR3 in DNA: TGTGCCAGCAGTCTACGAGGACAGGGGGCTGCCTATGGCTACACCTTC.

The rearrangement links TRBV19 to TRBJ1-4; D gene ambiguous. CDR3 length: 17 residues. Trimming pared 6 bases from V and 0 bases from J, leaving 17 bases between. Per the germline V gene, CDR1 is LNHDA and CDR2 is SQIVND (reference sequence). CDR3 protein: CASRNRVGSATNEKLFF. Written as DNA, the CDR3 is TGTGCCAGTAGAAATCGGGTAGGATCCGCAACTAATGAAAAACTGTTTTTT.

This chain uses TRBV27 with TRBJ2-7; 9 nucleotides match TRBD2. The CDR3 length is 12 residues. Trimming cost V 11 bases and J 5 bases; bases outside gene matches: 7. Germline CDR1 MNHEY, CDR2 SMNVEV (reference sequence). The CDR3 protein is CAREVAGDEQYF. For the CDR3, the DNA is TGTGCCCGGGAGGTAGCGGGAGACGAGCAGTACTTC.